This passage covers 7 T cell receptor beta chains from one sample sequenced in a study of T cells in Graves' hyperthyroidism and ophthalmopathy. Amplification targeted TCR beta CDR3 regions from RNA transcripts. A first-round RT-PCR of the TCR CDR3 used the HTBI primer set. TCRdb fed the multiplex PCR reads into MiXCR, producing one record per CDR3 protein. The sample carries about 840,000 distinct CDR3 sequences, around 39% recorded once. Material: blood. These receptors all stem from a young man with Graves' hyperthyroidism.

This clonotype was counted at least ten times. The rearrangement joins TRBV15 to TRBJ2-5; TRBD1 or TRBD2 may be the D gene (5 bases each). The ends were cut back, 0 bases at V and 5 bases at J, with 22 bases in the middle. The CDR3 runs to 18 residues. The germline V gene encodes CDR1 LNHNV and CDR2 YYDKDF (reference sequence). DNA of the CDR3: TGTGCCACCAGCAGAGATCTAAGTAGCACTCCCGAGGGGGAGACCCAGTACTTC. Translation gives CATSRDLSSTPEGETQYF.

With regard to this clonotype: A read error may explain this, as a much larger clone is one base away. The rearrangement joins TRBV10-3 to TRBJ2-7; D is perhaps TRBD1 (6 bases). This CDR3 spans 14 amino acids. The germline V gene encodes CDR1 ENHRY and CDR2 SYGVKD. With 6 bases removed from V and 0 bases from J, the gap between germline ends came to 12 bases. The CDR3 protein is CAIRDSTLSYEQYF. The CDR3 DNA reads as TGTGCCATCAGGGACAGTACCCTCTCCTACGAGCAGTACTTC.

This clonotype was recorded only once. At one of its ends the junction is not consistent with the germline gene, which may arise from a read error. V and J are TRBV9 and TRBJ2-5, with 9 nucleotides matching TRBD1. This CDR3 spans 18 amino acids. The germline gives CDR1 SGDLS, CDR2 YYNGEE. The CDR3, as DNA: TGCGCCAGCAGCTTGGGCCTTAAAACAGGGGGCTGGGAGGAGACCCAGTACTTC. As protein: CASSLGLKTGGWEETQYF.

The rearrangement joins TRBV25-1 to TRBJ2-7; 7 bases are a match to TRBD1. The germline V gene has CDR1 MGHDK and CDR2 SYGVNS. The CDR3 runs 18 residues. The V and J ends lost 5 bases and 3 bases, in that order; junction bases with no gene match: 19. In nucleotides, the CDR3 is TGTGCCAGCAGTTACTCGTTCCCCGGGACAGTGGCCATCTACGAGCAGTACTTC. Protein sequence: CASSYSFPGTVAIYEQYF.

The chain is built from TRBV7-9 and TRBJ1-1, with D unresolved. V was trimmed by 6 bases and J by 13 bases, leaving 15 bases between them. The CDR3 spans 11 residues. CDR1 and CDR2 from the germline V gene are SEHNR and FQNEAQ (reference sequence). Here the CDR3 DNA reads TGTGCCAGCAGGCCGACCCGGGGTGGTTTCTTT. This translates into CASRPTRGGFF.

This clonotype was counted ten times or more. The chain uses TRBV7-6 and TRBJ2-5; possibly TRBD1 for D (6 bases). There are 15 residues in the CDR3. V lost 2 bases and J lost 2, with 12 bases in between. From germline, CDR1 is SGHVS and CDR2 FNYEAQ. CDR3 nucleotides: TGTGCCAGCAGCTTATTCAGGGACACACAAGAGACCCAGTACTTC. Amino acids: CASSLFRDTQETQYF. The variable domain in full, completed from reference TRBV7-6 and TRBJ2-5, reads GAGVSQSPRYKVTKRGQDVALRCDPISGHVSLYWYRQALGQGPEFLTYFNYEAQQDKSGLPNDRFSAERPEGSISTLTIQRTEQRDSAMYRCASSLFRDTQETQYFGPGTRLLVL.

J is TRBJ2-5 and V is TRBV4-1, with a tentative D call TRBD2 (5 bases). This CDR3 contains 14 residues. CDR1 MGHRA and CDR2 YSYEKL come from the germline V gene. The V gene lost 1 base and the J gene lost 5 bases, with 11 bases spanning the gap. The CDR3 loop reads CASSQARAEETQYF. CDR3 sequence (DNA): TGCGCCAGCAGCCAAGCGAGGGCGGAGGAGACCCAGTACTTC.